This paragraph covers one T cell receptor (beta chain) sequence. TCRdb's copy holds only in-frame clones and misses some; the assay was immunoSEQ multiplex PCR. The table lists 200,000 to 250,000 clones, about 90% of them singletons, with about 1.3% in the top ten. The data originate from a study of blood T cell repertoires in COVID-19. Study overall: Sites in the United States, Italy and Spain provided acute and convalescent COVID-19 samples. PBMCs, B-cell-depleted T cells, or T cells were the source of the cDNA or gDNA that made up the material.

CDR1 and CDR2 (germline): ENHRY, SYGVKD. The CDR3 totals 15 residues. Trimming pared 0 bases from V and 6 bases from J, leaving 12 bases between. The V gene is TRBV10-3, the J gene TRBJ2-1; D remains ambiguous. Sequenced input: peripheral blood. This sequence was found in a man aged 25-40 years with acute or convalescent COVID-19. The CDR3 loop is CAISESKHASNEQFF. CDR3 DNA sequence: TGTGCCATCAGTGAGTCGAAACACGCTTCCAATGAGCAGTTCTTC.